These 24 T cell receptor beta chains were all obtained from the same sample, sequenced in a study of identical twins. One entry per CDR3 protein, called by TCRdb with MiXCR from the 5' RACE reads. This table has 500,000 to 650,000 distinct CDR3 sequences, 20% to 25% appearing once. The same data also went into a second study, on yellow fever vaccine responses in identical twins.

Specimen: CD4+ T cells sorted from blood. The origin of the receptors is a woman aged 18-29 years in good health.

This clonotype was counted a single time. The rearrangement links TRBV6-2 or TRBV6-3 to TRBJ2-3, with D possibly TRBD2 on 6 matching bases. Trimming took off 6 bases at V and 2 bases at J, with 21 bases between the two ends. Per the germline V gene, CDR1 is MNHEY and CDR2 is SVGEGT. CDR3 size: 17 residues. CDR3 loop: CASSIPEAAGPTDTQYF. CDR3 nucleotides: TGTGCCAGCAGCATCCCTGAGGCGGCGGGACCCACAGATACGCAGTATTTT.

The rearrangement joins TRBV19 to TRBJ2-7; a possible D gene is TRBD2 (6 bases). The CDR3 extends over 15 amino acids. Trimming took 3 bases from V and 3 from J, leaving 15 bases between them. Per the germline V gene, CDR1 is LNHDA and CDR2 is SQIVND (reference sequence). Here the CDR3 reads CASSIVGTAGYEQYF. CDR3 in DNA: TGTGCCAGTAGTATTGTGGGCACAGCGGGCTACGAGCAGTACTTC.

V gene TRBV5-1 combines with J gene TRBJ1-1; perhaps TRBD1 as D (6 bases). The germline V and J ends were trimmed by 1 base and 0 bases, with 13 bases remaining between them. The germline V gene has CDR1 SGHRS and CDR2 YFSETQ. This CDR3 has 16 amino acids. CDR3 protein: CASSLTGTGLNTEAFF. The CDR3 DNA is TGCGCCAGCAGCTTGACCGGTACAGGGTTGAACACTGAAGCTTTCTTT.

This clonotype has just a few counts. This chain connects TRBV12-3 or TRBV12-4 to TRBJ2-7, with D maybe TRBD1 (5 bases). The CDR3 is 12 residues long. V was pared by 7 bases and J by 5 bases, with 12 bases between. The CDR3 nucleotides read TGTGCCAGCACCTTCGGCAGGGACGAGCAGTACTTC. This sequence encodes CASTFGRDEQYF.

A few counts support this clonotype. This chain uses TRBV12-3 or TRBV12-4 with TRBJ2-1, with TRBD1 matching 9 bases. Trimming took 7 bases from V and 2 from J; bases not matched to a gene: 6. This CDR3 is 15 amino acids long. CDR3 protein: CASNQQGATYNEQFF. The CDR3 DNA reads as TGTGCCAGCAATCAACAGGGGGCCACCTACAATGAGCAGTTCTTC.

V is TRBV5-5 and J is TRBJ2-1; 9 positions match TRBD2. The CDR3 sequence is 18 residues long. The V gene's germline CDR1 is SGHKS and CDR2 YYEKEE (reference sequence). The V gene end was trimmed by 1 base and the J gene end by 5 bases; junction bases not matched to a gene: 13. The CDR3 here is CASSLSIWLAGPNNEQFF. The CDR3 DNA reads TGTGCCAGCAGCTTGAGTATTTGGCTAGCGGGACCAAACAATGAGCAGTTCTTC. The full variable domain, with the rest looked up from reference TRBV5-5 and TRBJ2-1, is DAGVTQSPTHLIKTRGQQVTLRCSPISGHKSVSWYQQVLGQGPQFIFQYYEKEERGRGNFPDRFSARQFPNYSSELNVNALLLGDSALYLCASSLSIWLAGPNNEQFFGPGTRLTVL.

The gene calls are TRBV20-1 and TRBJ2-5; 9 positions match TRBD2. This CDR3 contains 16 residues. Germline V lookup: CDR1 DFQATT, CDR2 SNEGSKA (reference sequence). After removal of 0 bases from V and 5 bases from J, the junction contained 10 bases not matched to a gene. The CDR3 region has the DNA TGCAGTGCTAGAGATCGCGGGAGGGGGGTATCGGAGACCCAGTACTTC. Its protein is CSARDRGRGVSETQYF.

This clonotype was observed many times. The chain combines TRBV7-2 with TRBJ2-3; tentatively, D is TRBD2 (5 bases). The CDR3 has 13 amino acids. Germline V CDR1 and CDR2: SGHTA, FQGNSA. V lost 3 bases and J lost 1, with 5 bases in between. The CDR3 sequence is CASSFSGTDTQYF. CDR3 DNA sequence: TGTGCCAGCAGCTTTAGCGGCACAGATACGCAGTATTTT.

The table lists this clonotype with a few counts. Written as DNA, the CDR3 is TGTGCCAGCAGCCCCCGACAGGGTTGGTCCTACGAGCAGTACTTC. The encoded protein is CASSPRQGWSYEQYF. The V gene is TRBV7-9, the J gene TRBJ2-7, with 7 bases aligning to TRBD1. CDR1 is SEHNR and CDR2 is FQNEAQ in the germline V gene (reference sequence). CDR3 size: 15 residues. V was pared by 5 bases and J by 1 base, with 8 bases of the junction left unmatched.

In its sample, this clonotype was seen a few times. A much more abundant neighbour one base away suggests this may be a read error. The V call is TRBV2, the J call TRBJ2-5, with D perhaps TRBD2 (6 bases). Trimming left V 5 bases short and J 2 bases short, with 15 bases between. This CDR3 is built from 15 residues. Germline lookup yields CDR1 SNHLY and CDR2 FYNNEI. DNA for the CDR3: TGTGCCAGCAGTACGTTTAGCGGCTCACAAGAGACCCAGTACTTC. The encoded protein is CASSTFSGSQETQYF.

The chain employs TRBV10-3 and TRBJ2-7; 13 bases agree with TRBD2. The CDR3 is 17 residues long. The V segment lost 2 bases and the J segment 3 bases; nucleotides outside the gene matches: 7. Germline V CDR1 and CDR2: ENHRY, SYGVKD. The CDR3 DNA sequence: TGTGCCATCAGTGAGACCACTACTAGCGGGAGGGTCTACGAGCAGTACTTC. As protein: CAISETTTSGRVYEQYF.

The chain is built from TRBV4-1 and TRBJ2-1, with no clear D. The CDR3 is 14 amino acids. Germline CDR1 MGHRA, CDR2 YSYEKL. Trimming left V 1 base short and J 6 bases short, with 10 bases between. The CDR3 bases are TGCGCCAGCAGCCAAGCTCACCTAGTCAATGAGCAGTTCTTC. Translated: CASSQAHLVNEQFF.

This clonotype was picked up a small number of times. The V call is TRBV7-2, the J call TRBJ1-5; TRBD1 matches 9 bases. This CDR3 contains 15 residues. V dropped 3 bases and J dropped 6; count of bases not matched to a gene: 6. CDR1 is SGHTA, CDR2 FQGNSA, per germline. The CDR3 loop reads CASSLVQGARQPQHF. The CDR3 DNA sequence: TGTGCCAGCAGCTTGGTACAGGGGGCTCGTCAGCCCCAGCATTTT. The whole variable domain, filled in from reference TRBV7-2 and TRBJ1-5, reads GAGVSQSPSNKVTEKGKDVELRCDPISGHTALYWYRQSLGQGLEFLIYFQGNSAPDKSGLPSDRFSAERTGGSVSTLTIQRTQQEDSAVYLCASSLVQGARQPQHFGDGTRLSIL.

This clonotype was seen ten or more times. The V and J genes are TRBV24-1 and TRBJ2-1; 8 bases are shared with TRBD2. V gave up 6 bases and J gave up 7 bases; unmatched junction bases: 13. The CDR3 totals 16 residues. Germline loops: CDR1 KGHDR, CDR2 SFDVKD. The CDR3 here is CATSRAGGLLRNEQFF. The CDR3 DNA reads as TGTGCCACCAGTCGGGCGGGAGGCCTGCTTCGAAATGAGCAGTTCTTC.

This clonotype was seen only a few times. V and J are TRBV5-1 and TRBJ2-3; 9 positions agree with TRBD1. The V segment lost 4 bases and the J segment 1 base; nucleotides outside the gene matches: 4. The CDR3 loop spans 15 amino acids. CDR1 is SGHRS, CDR2 YFSETQ, per germline. The CDR3 region is CASSAGTGRTDTQYF. For the CDR3, the DNA is TGCGCCAGCAGCGCGGGGACAGGGCGCACAGATACGCAGTATTTT.

The chain uses TRBV2 and TRBJ2-2, with 8 bases that match TRBD2. This CDR3 contains 14 residues. Germline V gene sequence: CDR1 SNHLY, CDR2 FYNNEI. J lost 0 bases, V lost 6 bases, and 0 bases had no gene match. The CDR3 sequence: CASRGLANTGELFF. CDR3 nucleotide sequence: TGTGCCAGCAGGGGACTAGCGAACACCGGGGAGCTGTTTTTT.

The chain joins TRBV7-6 to TRBJ2-5; TRBD2 is a possible D gene (6 bases). CDR1 and CDR2 from the germline V gene are SGHVS and FNYEAQ. V lost 2 bases, J lost 5 bases, and 21 bases lay in between. This CDR3 has 17 amino acids. Written as DNA, the CDR3 is TGTGCCAGCAGCTTAAATAGCAGGCAGATTCGGGGGGAGACCCAGTACTTC. It yields the protein CASSLNSRQIRGETQYF.

This clonotype has more than one count but fewer than ten. The V gene is TRBV2, the J gene TRBJ1-5, with 10 bases identical to TRBD1. Germline CDR1 is SNHLY and CDR2 is FYNNEI. The CDR3 sequence is 14 residues long. Trimming at V came to 5 bases and at J to 7 bases, leaving 5 bases not matched to a gene. CDR3 DNA: TGTGCCAGCAGTCCACGGACAGGGGGACAGCCCCAGCATTTT. Encoded protein: CASSPRTGGQPQHF.

The CDR3 region is CASSLWAGPLAKNIQYF. DNA of the CDR3: TGTGCCAGCAGTTTATGGGCAGGTCCCTTAGCCAAAAACATTCAGTACTTC. The chain is built from TRBV28 and TRBJ2-4; D is unclear. The germline V and J ends were trimmed by 0 bases and 0 bases, with 12 bases remaining between them. The CDR3 covers 17 residues. The germline V gene has CDR1 MDHEN and CDR2 SYDVKM.

This clonotype was recorded a few times. The rearrangement uses TRBV2 and TRBJ2-1; D might be TRBD2 (5 bases). Germline CDR1 and CDR2: SNHLY and FYNNEI. This CDR3 has 15 amino acids. V lost 5 bases to trimming and J lost 2 bases, with 13 bases between them. This CDR3 reads CASSTHSEAYNEQFF. CDR3 in DNA: TGTGCCAGCAGTACCCATTCGGAGGCCTACAATGAGCAGTTCTTC.

V and J are TRBV20-1 and TRBJ2-1, with D possibly TRBD2 on 6 matching bases. V gave up 0 bases and J gave up 0 bases, with 12 bases separating them. CDR1 is DFQATT, CDR2 SNEGSKA, per germline (reference sequence). CDR3 length: 16 amino acids. CDR3 amino acids: CSAREGRESSYNEQFF. The CDR3 region has the DNA TGCAGTGCTAGAGAGGGCCGGGAGAGCTCCTACAATGAGCAGTTCTTC.

There are a few counts of this clonotype. The chain carries TRBV9 and TRBJ2-5; tentative D call: TRBD2 (6 bases). The CDR3 length is 14 residues. Deletions cut 6 bases from V and 7 bases from J, with 19 bases between. Germline assignment: CDR1 SGDLS and CDR2 YYNGEE. The CDR3 DNA sequence: TGTGCCAGCACGCTGGGGCGGGACGCTAGGACCCAGTACTTC. Translated: CASTLGRDARTQYF.

The gene calls are TRBV10-2 and TRBJ2-1, with D hard to call. Deletions cut 9 bases from V and 7 bases from J, with 13 bases between. This CDR3 comprises 12 residues. The germline CDR1 and CDR2 sequences are WSHSY and SAAADI. The CDR3 DNA follows: TGCGCCAGGAGTATCGGTTGGAATGAGCAGTTCTTC. Translated: CARSIGWNEQFF.

In its sample, this clonotype was seen a few times. The chain recombines TRBV12-3 or TRBV12-4 with TRBJ2-1, with D perhaps being TRBD1 or TRBD2 (5 bases each). V lost 6 bases, J lost 6 bases, and 6 bases lay in between. The CDR3 is made up of 11 amino acids. The CDR3 is CASRGVNEQFF. Written as DNA, the CDR3 is TGTGCCAGCAGGGGGGTCAATGAGCAGTTCTTC.